This TCR beta chain was sequenced for a study of T cell repertoires in cytomegalovirus infection. MiXCR was run by TCRdb on the reads, yielding one entry per CDR3 protein. The table lists around 310,000 distinct CDR3 sequences, around 29% of them singletons. Study findings and constraints: Within the response measured ex vivo, HLA-C-restricted CMV-specific TCR beta clonotypes were dominant.

Concerning this clonotype: Its specificity is unknown.

The starting material was cultured PBMCs, obtained from culture after CMV antigen stimulation. This receptor was identified in a human donor in good health (CMV status not recorded). Some clones in this sample may be carry-over from other donors' samples.

The DNA for the CDR3 is TGTGCCAGCAGCTCACTTGGGCCCCGGGACAGCCGGGAAGGCTACACCTTC. It encodes CASSSLGPRDSREGYTF. V and J are TRBV7-2 and TRBJ1-2; 7 nucleotides agree with TRBD1. The germline V gene encodes CDR1 SGHTA and CDR2 FQGNSA. This CDR3 region has 17 residues. V shed 4 bases, J shed 8 bases, and the junction held 19 bases outside the gene matches.